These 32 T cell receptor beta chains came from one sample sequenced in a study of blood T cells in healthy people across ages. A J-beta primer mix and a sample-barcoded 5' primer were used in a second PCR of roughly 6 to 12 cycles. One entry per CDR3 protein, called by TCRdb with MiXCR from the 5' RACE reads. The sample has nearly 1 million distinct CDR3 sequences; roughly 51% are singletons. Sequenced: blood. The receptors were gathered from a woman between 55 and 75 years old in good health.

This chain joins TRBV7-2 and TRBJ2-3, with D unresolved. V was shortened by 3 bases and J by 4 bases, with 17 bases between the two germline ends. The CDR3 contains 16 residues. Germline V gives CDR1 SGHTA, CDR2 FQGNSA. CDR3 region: CASSFRTPGRADTQYF. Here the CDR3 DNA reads TGTGCCAGCAGCTTCCGGACCCCCGGGCGCGCAGATACGCAGTATTTT.

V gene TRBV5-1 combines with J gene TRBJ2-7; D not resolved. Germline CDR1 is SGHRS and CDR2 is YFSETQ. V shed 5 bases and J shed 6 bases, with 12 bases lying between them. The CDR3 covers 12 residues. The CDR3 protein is CASSHSPGEQYF. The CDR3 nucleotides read TGCGCCAGCAGTCACTCCCCTGGCGAGCAGTACTTC.

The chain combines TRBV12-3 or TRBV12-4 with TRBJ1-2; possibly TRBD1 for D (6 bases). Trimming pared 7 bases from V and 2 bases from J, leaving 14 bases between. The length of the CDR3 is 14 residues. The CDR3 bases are TGTGCCAGCACCGTCGGACAGAGCAACTATGGCTACACCTTC. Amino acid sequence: CASTVGQSNYGYTF.

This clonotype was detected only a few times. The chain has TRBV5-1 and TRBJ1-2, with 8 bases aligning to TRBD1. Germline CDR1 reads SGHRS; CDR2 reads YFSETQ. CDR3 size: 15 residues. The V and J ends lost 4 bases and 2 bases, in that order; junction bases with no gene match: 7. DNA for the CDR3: TGCGCCAGCAGCCCTACGGGACAGGCCAACTATGGCTACACCTTC. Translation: CASSPTGQANYGYTF.

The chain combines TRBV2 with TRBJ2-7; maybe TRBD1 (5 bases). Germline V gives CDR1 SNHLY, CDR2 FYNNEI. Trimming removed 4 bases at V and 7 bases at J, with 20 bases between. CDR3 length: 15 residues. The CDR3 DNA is TGTGCCAGCAGTGGTGTAGGGGCCCTAAACAAAGAGCAGTACTTC. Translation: CASSGVGALNKEQYF.

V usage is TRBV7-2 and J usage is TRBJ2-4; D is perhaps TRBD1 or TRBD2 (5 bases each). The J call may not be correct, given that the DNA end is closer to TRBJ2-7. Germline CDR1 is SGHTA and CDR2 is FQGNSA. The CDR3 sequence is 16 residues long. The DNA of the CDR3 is TGTGCCAGCAGCTTAGGAGGGGTAGACGGTGGGGACGAGCAGTACTTC. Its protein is CASSLGGVDGGDEQYF.

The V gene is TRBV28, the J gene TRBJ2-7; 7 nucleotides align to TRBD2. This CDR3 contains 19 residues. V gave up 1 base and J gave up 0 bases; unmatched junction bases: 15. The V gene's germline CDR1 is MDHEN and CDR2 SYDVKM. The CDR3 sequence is CASSLLRRGRLADSYEQYF. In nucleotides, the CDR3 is TGTGCCAGCAGTTTATTGAGGAGGGGACGGCTAGCGGACTCCTACGAGCAGTACTTC.

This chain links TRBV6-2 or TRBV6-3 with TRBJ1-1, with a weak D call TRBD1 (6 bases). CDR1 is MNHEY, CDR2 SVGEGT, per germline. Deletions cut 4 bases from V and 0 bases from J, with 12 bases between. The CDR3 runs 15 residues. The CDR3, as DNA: TGTGCCAGCAGTTTTGGACAGACCCTGAACACTGAAGCTTTCTTT. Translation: CASSFGQTLNTEAFF.

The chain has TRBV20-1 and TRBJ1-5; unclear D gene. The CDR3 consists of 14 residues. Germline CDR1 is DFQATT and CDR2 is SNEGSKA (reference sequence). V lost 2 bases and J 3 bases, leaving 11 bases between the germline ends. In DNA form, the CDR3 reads TGCAGTGCTAGAAGACCTTCTCCCAATCAGCCCCAGCATTTT. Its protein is CSARRPSPNQPQHF.

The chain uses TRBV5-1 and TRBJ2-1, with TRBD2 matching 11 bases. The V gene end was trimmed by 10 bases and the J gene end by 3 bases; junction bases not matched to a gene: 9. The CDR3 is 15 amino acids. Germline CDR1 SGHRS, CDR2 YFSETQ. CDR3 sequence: CALTGLADYYNEQFF. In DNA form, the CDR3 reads TGCGCCCTAACGGGACTAGCGGATTACTACAATGAGCAGTTCTTC.

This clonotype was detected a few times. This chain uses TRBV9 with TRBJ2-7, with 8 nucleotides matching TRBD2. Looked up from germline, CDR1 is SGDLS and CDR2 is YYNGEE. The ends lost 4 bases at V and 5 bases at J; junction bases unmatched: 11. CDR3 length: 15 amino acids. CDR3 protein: CASSRSGSNIHEQYF. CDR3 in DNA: TGTGCCAGCAGCCGGAGCGGGAGCAACATCCACGAGCAGTACTTC.

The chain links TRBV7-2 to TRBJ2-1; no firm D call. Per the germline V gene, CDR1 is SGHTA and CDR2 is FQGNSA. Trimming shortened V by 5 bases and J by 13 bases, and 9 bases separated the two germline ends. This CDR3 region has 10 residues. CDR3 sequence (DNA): TGTGCCAGCAGCAAAGTAAACCAGTTCTTC. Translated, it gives CASSKVNQFF. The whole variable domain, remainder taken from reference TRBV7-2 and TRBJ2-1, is GAGVSQSPSNKVTEKGKDVELRCDPISGHTALYWYRQSLGQGLEFLIYFQGNSAPDKSGLPSDRFSAERTGGSVSTLTIQRTQQEDSAVYLCASSKVNQFFGPGTRLTVL.

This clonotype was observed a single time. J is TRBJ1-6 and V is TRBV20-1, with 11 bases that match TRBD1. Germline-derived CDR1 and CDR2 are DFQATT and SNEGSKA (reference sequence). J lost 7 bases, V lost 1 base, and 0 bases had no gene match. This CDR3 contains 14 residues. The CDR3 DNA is TGCAGTGCTAGAGGGGACAGGGGGAATTCACCCCTCCACTTT. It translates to CSARGDRGNSPLHF.

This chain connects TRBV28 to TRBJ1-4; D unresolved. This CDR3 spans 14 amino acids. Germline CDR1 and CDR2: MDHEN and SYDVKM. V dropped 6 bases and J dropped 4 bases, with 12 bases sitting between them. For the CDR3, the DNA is TGTGCCAGCAGACCGGGGTTAAATAATGAAAAACTGTTTTTT. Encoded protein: CASRPGLNNEKLFF.

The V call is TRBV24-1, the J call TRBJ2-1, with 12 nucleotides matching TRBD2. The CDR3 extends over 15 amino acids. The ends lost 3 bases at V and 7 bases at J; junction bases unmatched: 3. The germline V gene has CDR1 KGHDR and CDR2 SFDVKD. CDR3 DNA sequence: TGTGCCACCAGTGATGCTAGCGGGAGGGTAAATGAGCAGTTCTTC. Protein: CATSDASGRVNEQFF.

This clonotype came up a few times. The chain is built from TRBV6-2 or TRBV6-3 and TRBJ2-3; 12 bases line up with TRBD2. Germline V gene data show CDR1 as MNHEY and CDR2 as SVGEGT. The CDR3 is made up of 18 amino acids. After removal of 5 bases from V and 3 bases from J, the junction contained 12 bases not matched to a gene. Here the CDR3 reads CASSLGLAGGKRTDTQYF. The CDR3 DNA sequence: TGTGCCAGCAGTCTCGGGCTAGCGGGAGGGAAGAGAACAGATACGCAGTATTTT.

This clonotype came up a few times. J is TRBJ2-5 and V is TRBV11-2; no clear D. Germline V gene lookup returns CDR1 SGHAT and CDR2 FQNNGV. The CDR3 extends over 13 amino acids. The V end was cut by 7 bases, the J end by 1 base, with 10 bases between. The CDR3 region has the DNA TGTGCCAGCACCCCAGGTGGCCAAGAGACCCAGTACTTC. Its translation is CASTPGGQETQYF.

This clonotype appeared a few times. CDR3 bases: TGCAGTGTCCCGCAATTACATAGGAGCGAGCAGTACTTC. Protein: CSVPQLHRSEQYF. The chain is built from TRBV20-1 and TRBJ2-7; no firm D call. V dropped 7 bases and J dropped 6 bases, with 19 bases sitting between them. This CDR3 is built from 13 residues. Germline CDR1 reads DFQATT; CDR2 reads SNEGSKA (reference sequence).

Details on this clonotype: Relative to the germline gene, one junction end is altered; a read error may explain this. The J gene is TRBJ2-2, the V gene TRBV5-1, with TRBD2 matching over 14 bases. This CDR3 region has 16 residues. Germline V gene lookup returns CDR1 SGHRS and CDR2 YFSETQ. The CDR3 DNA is TGCACCAGCAAGACTAGCGGGAGGGGGAACACCGGGGAGCTGTTTTTT. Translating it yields CTSKTSGRGNTGELFF.

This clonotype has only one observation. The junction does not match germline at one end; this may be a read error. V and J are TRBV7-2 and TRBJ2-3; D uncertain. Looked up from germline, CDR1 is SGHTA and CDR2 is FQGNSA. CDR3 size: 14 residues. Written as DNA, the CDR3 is TGTGCCAGCAGCCTTCTAGGGCCCGAGGATACGCGGTATTTT. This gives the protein CASSLLGPEDTRYF.

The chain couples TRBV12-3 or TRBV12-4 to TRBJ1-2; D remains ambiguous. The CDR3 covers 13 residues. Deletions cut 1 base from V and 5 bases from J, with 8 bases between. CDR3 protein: CASSLEARYGYTF. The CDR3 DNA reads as TGTGCCAGCAGTTTAGAGGCGCGGTATGGCTACACCTTC.

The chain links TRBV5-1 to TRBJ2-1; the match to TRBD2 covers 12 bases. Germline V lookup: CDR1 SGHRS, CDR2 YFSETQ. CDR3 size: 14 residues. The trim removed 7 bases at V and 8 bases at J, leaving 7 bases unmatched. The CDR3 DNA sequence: TGCGCCAGCGGGCCCCTAGCGGGAGGGGATGAGCAGTTCTTC. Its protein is CASGPLAGGDEQFF.

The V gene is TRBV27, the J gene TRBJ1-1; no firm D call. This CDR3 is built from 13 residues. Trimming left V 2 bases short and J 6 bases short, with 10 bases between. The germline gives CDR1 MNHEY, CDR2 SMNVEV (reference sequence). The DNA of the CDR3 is TGTGCCAGCAGTTTACTCGGGAAGGCTGAAGCTTTCTTT. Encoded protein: CASSLLGKAEAFF.

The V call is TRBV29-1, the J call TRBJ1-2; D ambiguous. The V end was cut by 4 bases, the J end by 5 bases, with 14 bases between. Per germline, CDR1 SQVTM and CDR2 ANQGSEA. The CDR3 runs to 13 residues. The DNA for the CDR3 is TGCAGCGTTGTGGTCAGGTCGTCATATGGCTACACCTTC. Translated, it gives CSVVVRSSYGYTF.

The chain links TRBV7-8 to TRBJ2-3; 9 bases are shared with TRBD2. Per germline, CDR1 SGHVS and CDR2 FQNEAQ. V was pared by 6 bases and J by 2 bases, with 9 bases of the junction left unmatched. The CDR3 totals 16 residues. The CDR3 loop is CASRFTSGYPTDTQYF. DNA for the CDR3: TGTGCCAGCAGATTTACTAGCGGGTATCCCACAGATACGCAGTATTTT.

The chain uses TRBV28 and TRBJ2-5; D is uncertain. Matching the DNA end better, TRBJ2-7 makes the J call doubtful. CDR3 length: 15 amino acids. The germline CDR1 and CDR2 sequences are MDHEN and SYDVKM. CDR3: CASIKASQIFDEQYF. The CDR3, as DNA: TGTGCCAGCATAAAGGCTAGTCAAATCTTCGACGAGCAGTACTTC.

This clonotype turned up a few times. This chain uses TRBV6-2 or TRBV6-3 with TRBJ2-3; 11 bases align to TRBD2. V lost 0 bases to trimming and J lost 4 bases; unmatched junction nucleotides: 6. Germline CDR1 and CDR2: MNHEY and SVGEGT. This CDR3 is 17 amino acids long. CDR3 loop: CASSYSTSGSRSDTQYF. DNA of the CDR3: TGTGCCAGCAGTTACTCTACTAGCGGGAGTCGGTCAGATACGCAGTATTTT.

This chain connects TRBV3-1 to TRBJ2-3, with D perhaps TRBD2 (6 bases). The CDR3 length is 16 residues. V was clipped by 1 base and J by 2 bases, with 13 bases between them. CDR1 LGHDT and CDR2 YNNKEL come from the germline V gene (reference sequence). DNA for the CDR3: TGTGCCAGCAGCCAAGCTAAACTAGCCCTCACAGATACGCAGTATTTT. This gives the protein CASSQAKLALTDTQYF.

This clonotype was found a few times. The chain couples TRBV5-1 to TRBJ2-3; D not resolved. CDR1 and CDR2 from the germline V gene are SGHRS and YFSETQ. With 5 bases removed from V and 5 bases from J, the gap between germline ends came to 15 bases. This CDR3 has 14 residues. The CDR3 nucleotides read TGCGCCAGCAGACCGGAACTCCGTGAAGATACGCAGTATTTT. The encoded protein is CASRPELREDTQYF.

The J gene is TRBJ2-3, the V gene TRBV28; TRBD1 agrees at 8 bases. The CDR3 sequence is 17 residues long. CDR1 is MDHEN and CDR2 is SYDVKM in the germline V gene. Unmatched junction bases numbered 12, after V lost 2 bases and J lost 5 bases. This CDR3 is CASSLPQRTGSGDTQYF. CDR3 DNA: TGTGCCAGCAGTTTACCCCAACGGACAGGGTCGGGAGATACGCAGTATTTT.

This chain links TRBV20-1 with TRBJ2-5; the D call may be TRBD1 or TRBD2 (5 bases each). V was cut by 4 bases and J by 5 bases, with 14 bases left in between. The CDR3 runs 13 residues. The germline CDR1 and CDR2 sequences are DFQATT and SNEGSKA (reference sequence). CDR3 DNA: TGCAGTGCTACACTCGGGGCCGGGGAGACCCAGTACTTC. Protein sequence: CSATLGAGETQYF.

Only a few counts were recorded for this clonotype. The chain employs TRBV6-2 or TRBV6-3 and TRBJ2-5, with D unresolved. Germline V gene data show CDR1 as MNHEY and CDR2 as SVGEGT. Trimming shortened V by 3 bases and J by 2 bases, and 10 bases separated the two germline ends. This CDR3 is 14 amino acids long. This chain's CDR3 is CASSYEWGQETQYF. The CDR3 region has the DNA TGTGCCAGCAGTTATGAATGGGGACAAGAGACCCAGTACTTC.